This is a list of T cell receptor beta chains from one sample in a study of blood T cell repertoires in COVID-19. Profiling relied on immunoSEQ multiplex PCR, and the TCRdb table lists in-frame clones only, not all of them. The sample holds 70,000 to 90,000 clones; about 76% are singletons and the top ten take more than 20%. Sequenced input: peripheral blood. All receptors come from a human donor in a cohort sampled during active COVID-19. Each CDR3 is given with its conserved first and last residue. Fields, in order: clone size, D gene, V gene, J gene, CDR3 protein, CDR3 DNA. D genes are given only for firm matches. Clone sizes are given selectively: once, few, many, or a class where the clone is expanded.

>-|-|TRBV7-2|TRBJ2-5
CASSFSVQETQYF
TGTGCCAGCAGCTTTAGCGTCCAAGAGACCCAGTACTTC
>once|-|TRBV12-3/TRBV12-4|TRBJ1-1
CASSAGSTEAFF
TGTGCCAGCAGTGCTGGGAGCACTGAAGCTTTCTTT
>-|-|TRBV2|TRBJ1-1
CASTLEGDTEAFF
TGTGCCAGCACTCTGGAAGGGGACACTGAAGCTTTCTTT
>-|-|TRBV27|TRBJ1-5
CASSSQGRQPQHF
TGTGCCAGCAGTTCCCAGGGTCGCCAGCCCCAGCATTTT
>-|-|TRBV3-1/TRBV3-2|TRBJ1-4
CASSQVGGGGEKLFF
TGTGCCAGCAGCCAAGTCGGGGGCGGGGGTGAAAAACTGTTTTTT
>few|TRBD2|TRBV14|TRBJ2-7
CASSQGGTSRPYEQYF
TGTGCCAGCAGCCAAGGGGGGACTAGCAGACCCTACGAGCAGTACTTC
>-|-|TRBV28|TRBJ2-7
CASRARVRYEQYF
TGTGCCAGCAGAGCACGGGTAAGATACGAGCAGTACTTC
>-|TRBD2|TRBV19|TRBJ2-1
CASRGAGTYNEQFF
TGTGCCAGTAGAGGAGCGGGGACCTACAATGAGCAGTTCTTC
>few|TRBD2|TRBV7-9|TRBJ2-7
CASSLGGGFSYEQYF
TGTGCCAGCAGCTTGGGGGGGGGATTCTCCTACGAGCAGTACTTC
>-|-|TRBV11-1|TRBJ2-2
CASSNTGTGELFF
TGTGCCAGCAGCAATACAGGGACCGGGGAGCTGTTTTTT
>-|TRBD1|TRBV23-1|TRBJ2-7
CASSQPRGKGYEQYF
TGCGCCAGCAGTCAGCCCAGGGGGAAAGGATACGAGCAGTACTTC
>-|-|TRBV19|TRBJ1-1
CASSIPQGYGTEAFF
TGTGCCAGTAGTATTCCGCAGGGGTACGGCACTGAAGCTTTCTTT
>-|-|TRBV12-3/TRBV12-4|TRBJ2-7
CASSGSVIDEQYF
TGTGCCAGCAGTGGTTCGGTAATCGACGAGCAGTACTTC
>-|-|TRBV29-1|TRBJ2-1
CSVEVSIDEQFF
TGCAGCGTCGAAGTATCGATAGATGAGCAGTTCTTC
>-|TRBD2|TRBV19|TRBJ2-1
CASSIVLRREGYNEQFF
TGTGCCAGTAGTATAGTTCTGCGGCGGGAGGGTTACAATGAGCAGTTCTTC
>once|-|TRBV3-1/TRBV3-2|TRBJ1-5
CASSQDDRPNQPQHF
TGTGCCAGCAGCCAAGATGACAGGCCTAATCAGCCCCAGCATTTT
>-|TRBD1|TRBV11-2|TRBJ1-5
CASSHRTGGDQPQHF
TGTGCCAGCAGCCACCGGACAGGGGGCGATCAGCCCCAGCATTTT
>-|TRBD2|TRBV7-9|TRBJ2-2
CASSLGLAEAGELFF
TGTGCCAGCAGCTTAGGCCTAGCGGAAGCCGGGGAGCTGTTTTTT
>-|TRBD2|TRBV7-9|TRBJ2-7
CASSLGMGLLSGEQYF
TGTGCCAGCAGCTTGGGAATGGGACTACTTTCGGGGGAGCAGTACTTC
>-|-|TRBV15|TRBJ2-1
CATSRGAGEQFF
TGTGCCACCAGCAGAGGGGCGGGTGAGCAGTTCTTC
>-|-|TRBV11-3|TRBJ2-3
CASSPGGLTYTQYF
TGTGCCAGCAGCCCAGGGGGGCTCACATATACGCAGTATTTT
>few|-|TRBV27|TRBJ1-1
CASSGRRELAEAFF
TGTGCCAGCAGTGGTCGCAGGGAATTAGCTGAAGCTTTCTTT
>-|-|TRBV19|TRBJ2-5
CASSMVEDPETQYF
TGTGCCAGTAGTATGGTGGAGGACCCCGAGACCCAGTACTTC
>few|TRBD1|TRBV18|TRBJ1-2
CASSPETGNYGYTF
TGTGCCAGCTCACCTGAGACAGGGAACTATGGCTACACCTTC
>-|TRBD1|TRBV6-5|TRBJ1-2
CASSPAGTVYGYTF
TGTGCCAGCAGCCCCGCCGGGACAGTCTATGGCTACACCTTC
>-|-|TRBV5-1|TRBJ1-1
CASSQGGTSGFGEAFF
TGCGCCAGCAGCCAGGGTGGCACCTCAGGGTTCGGGGAAGCTTTCTTT
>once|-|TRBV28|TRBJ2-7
CASSPPGGATNKQYF
TGTGCCAGCAGCCCACCTGGGGGGGCCACAAACAAGCAGTACTTC
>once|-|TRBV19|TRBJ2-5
CASSISRWRQETQYF
TGTGCCAGTAGTATTTCGAGATGGAGGCAAGAGACCCAGTACTTC
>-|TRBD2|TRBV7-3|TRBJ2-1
CASSLASAGGDYNEQFF
TGTGCCAGCAGCTTAGCCTCAGCGGGAGGGGACTACAATGAGCAGTTCTTC
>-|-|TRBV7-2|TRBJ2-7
CASSKGGARGLGEQYF
TGTGCCAGCAGCAAAGGCGGGGCTAGGGGCCTTGGCGAGCAGTACTTC
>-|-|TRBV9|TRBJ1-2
CASRASNYGYTF
TGTGCCAGCAGAGCCTCTAACTATGGCTACACCTTC
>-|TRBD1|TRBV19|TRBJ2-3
CASSPLTGAWDTQYF
TGTGCCAGTAGTCCGTTGACAGGGGCCTGGGATACGCAGTATTTT
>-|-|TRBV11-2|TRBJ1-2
CASSLDIANYGYTF
TGTGCCAGCAGCTTAGATATCGCTAACTATGGCTACACCTTC
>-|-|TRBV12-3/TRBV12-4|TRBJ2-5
CASTEGPPETQYF
TGTGCCAGCACCGAGGGCCCCCCGGAGACCCAGTACTTC
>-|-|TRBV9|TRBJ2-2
CASTLNTNTGELFF
TGTGCCAGCACCCTCAACACGAACACCGGGGAGCTGTTTTTT
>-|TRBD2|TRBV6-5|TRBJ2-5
CASSYLAGGRETQYF
TGTGCCAGCAGTTACCTAGCGGGAGGCCGAGAGACCCAGTACTTC
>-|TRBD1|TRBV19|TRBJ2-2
CASSPRTGGTTGELFF
TGTGCCAGTAGTCCACGGACAGGGGGCACCACCGGGGAGCTGTTTTTT
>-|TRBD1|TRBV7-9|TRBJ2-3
CASSRGQGETSTDTQYF
TGTGCCAGCAGCCGGGGACAGGGCGAGACTAGCACAGATACGCAGTATTTT
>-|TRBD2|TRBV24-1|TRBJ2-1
CATSDPTSGNYNEQFF
TGTGCCACCAGTGACCCGACTAGCGGGAACTACAATGAGCAGTTCTTC
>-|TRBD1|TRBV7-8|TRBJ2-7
CASSLDRDRAYEQYF
TGTGCCAGCAGCTTAGACCGGGACAGGGCCTACGAGCAGTACTTC
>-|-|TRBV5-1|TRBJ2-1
CASSSTASVNNEQFF
TGCGCCAGCAGCTCGACAGCTAGCGTAAACAATGAGCAGTTCTTC
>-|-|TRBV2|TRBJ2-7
CASSRMGAALLSEQYF
TGTGCCAGCAGCCGGATGGGGGCAGCTCTTTTGAGCGAGCAGTACTTC
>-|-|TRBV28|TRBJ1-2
CASSLRTTFYGYTF
TGTGCCAGCAGTTTAAGAACAACCTTCTATGGCTACACCTTC
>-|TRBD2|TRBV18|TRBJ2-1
CASSPGSGVDEQFF
TGTGCCAGCTCACCGGGTAGCGGGGTGGATGAGCAGTTCTTC
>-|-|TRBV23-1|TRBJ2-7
CASSQSAAGKFDEQYF
TGCGCCAGCAGTCAATCGGCGGCAGGGAAGTTCGACGAGCAGTACTTC
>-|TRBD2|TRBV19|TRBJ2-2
CASSISGNAGELFF
TGTGCCAGTAGTATTAGCGGGAATGCCGGGGAGCTGTTTTTT
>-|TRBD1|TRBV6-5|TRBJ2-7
CASSRDRLYYEQYF
TGTGCCAGCAGTAGGGACAGACTGTACTACGAGCAGTACTTC
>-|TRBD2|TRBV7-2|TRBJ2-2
CASSPVAGTDTGELFF
TGTGCCAGCAGCCCCGTAGCGGGGACGGACACCGGGGAGCTGTTTTTT
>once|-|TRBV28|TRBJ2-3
CASSLQAPTDTQYF
TGTGCCAGCAGTTTACAGGCCCCCACAGATACGCAGTATTTT
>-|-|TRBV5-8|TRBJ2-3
CASSLGRISTDTQYF
TGTGCCAGCAGCTTGGGCAGAATAAGCACAGATACGCAGTATTTT
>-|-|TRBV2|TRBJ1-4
CASRVGRVDLGEKLFF
TGTGCCAGCAGGGTTGGCAGGGTAGACCTTGGTGAAAAACTGTTTTTT
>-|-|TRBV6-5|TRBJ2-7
CASSQGEAPQEYF
TGTGCCAGCAGCCAAGGGGAGGCTCCTCAAGAGTACTTC